The 14 T cell receptor beta chains below all came from one sample that was sequenced in a study of OX40 agonist ivuxolimab in advanced cancers. Assay: immunoSEQ multiplex PCR; the TCRdb copy retains only in-frame clones and omits some. Of 100,000 to 140,000 clones in the sample, 80% to 95% were seen once. Sequencing used CD4+ or CD8+ T cells sorted from blood, obtained in a trial of the OX40 agonist ivuxolimab. The receptors shown here come from an adult with an advanced solid tumor such as melanoma, head and neck, liver or kidney cancer.

The rearrangement joins TRBV5-8 to TRBJ1-1; D is perhaps TRBD1 (5 bases). V was pared by 4 bases and J by 1 base, with 14 bases between. The germline V gene encodes CDR1 SGHTS and CDR2 YDEGEE. The CDR3 spans 15 residues. The CDR3 protein is CASSAGSTGNTEAFF. In nucleotides, the CDR3 is TGTGCCAGCAGCGCCGGATCTACAGGGAACACTGAAGCTTTCTTT. The whole variable domain, filled in from reference TRBV5-8 and TRBJ1-1, reads EAGVTQSPTHLIKTRGQQATLRCSPISGHTSVYWYQQALGLGLQFLLWYDEGEERNRGNFPPRFSGRQFPNYSSELNVNALELEDSALYLCASSAGSTGNTEAFFGQGTRLTVV.

CDR3: CASSLEGLYEQYF. The CDR3 DNA follows: TGTGCCAGCAGCTTAGAAGGTTTATACGAGCAGTACTTC. J is TRBJ2-7 and V is TRBV7-9; D ambiguous. The length of the CDR3 is 13 residues. In germline, CDR1 is SEHNR, CDR2 FQNEAQ (reference sequence). V lost 1 base to trimming and J lost 4 bases, with 8 bases between them. The full variable domain, with the rest looked up from reference TRBV7-9 and TRBJ2-7, is DTGVSQNPRHKITKRGQNVTFRCDPISEHNRLYWYRQTLGQGPEFLTYFQNEAQLEKSRLLSDRFSAERPKGSFSTLEIQRTEQGDSAMYLCASSLEGLYEQYFGPGTRLTVT.

With regard to this clone: Other DNA sequences of this sample code for an identical CDR3. This chain joins TRBV27 and TRBJ2-2; D might be TRBD1 (5 bases). V lost 5 bases, J lost 0 bases, and 10 bases lay in between. The CDR3 runs 15 residues. Per germline, CDR1 MNHEY and CDR2 SMNVEV (reference sequence). In nucleotides, the CDR3 is TGTGCCAGCAGTCGCGACAGTCCGAACACCGGGGAGCTGTTTTTT. Residues: CASSRDSPNTGELFF.

V and J are TRBV15 and TRBJ1-4; D is undetermined. The CDR3 totals 14 residues. The germline gives CDR1 LNHNV, CDR2 YYDKDF (reference sequence). V was cut by 5 bases and J by 6 bases, with 13 bases left in between. The CDR3 nucleotides are TGTGCCACCAGCCCGGGATCGGCTGATGAAAAACTGTTTTTT. The encoded protein is CATSPGSADEKLFF.

The rearrangement joins TRBV9 to TRBJ2-1; 7 bases are shared with TRBD2. The CDR3 runs to 14 residues. V gave up 3 bases and J gave up 2 bases; unmatched junction bases: 2. Germline V CDR1 and CDR2: SGDLS, YYNGEE. The CDR3 spells CASSASGPYNEQFF. The CDR3 DNA is TGTGCCAGCAGCGCTAGCGGCCCCTACAATGAGCAGTTCTTC.

In this sample, this clone turned up once. V gene TRBV19 combines with J gene TRBJ2-6; a weak D match, TRBD1 (6 bases). Germline V gene data show CDR1 as LNHDA and CDR2 as SQIVND (reference sequence). This CDR3 is 16 amino acids long. Trimming cost V 3 bases and J 3 bases, with 12 bases left between them. DNA of the CDR3: TGTGCCAGTAGTATCCCCCAGGGGCTTGGGGCCAACGTCCTGACTTTC. Encoded protein: CASSIPQGLGANVLTF. Together with reference TRBV19 and TRBJ2-6, the CDR3 gives the full variable domain: DGGITQSPKYLFRKEGQNVTLSCEQNLNHDAMYWYRQDPGQGLRLIYYSQIVNDFQKGDIAEGYSVSREKKESFPLTVTSAQKNPTAFYLCASSIPQGLGANVLTFGAGSRLTVL.

This CDR3 is CASSISGQGFFEKLFF. CDR3 nucleotides: TGTGCCAGTAGTATCTCGGGACAGGGTTTCTTTGAAAAACTGTTTTTT. The chain has TRBV19 and TRBJ1-4, with 9 bases matching TRBD1. The CDR3 has 16 amino acids. The germline V gene has CDR1 LNHDA and CDR2 SQIVND (reference sequence). J was trimmed by 7 bases and V by 3 bases; bases with no gene match: 9.

The V gene is TRBV11-3, the J gene TRBJ2-1, with D possibly TRBD1 on 6 matching bases. CDR1 is SGHNT, CDR2 YENEEA, per germline. V gave up 5 bases and J gave up 2 bases, with 10 bases separating them. The CDR3 extends over 14 amino acids. This CDR3 is CASSRQGTYNEQFF. CDR3 nucleotides: TGTGCCAGCAGCCGGCAGGGGACCTACAATGAGCAGTTCTTC.

This chain connects TRBV6-5 to TRBJ1-3; the D is unclear. Germline-derived CDR1 and CDR2 are MNHEY and SVGAGI. The CDR3 is made up of 15 amino acids. Trimming removed 7 bases at V and 0 bases at J, with 13 bases between. CDR3 protein: CASNDGSLSGNTIYF. CDR3 nucleotides: TGTGCCAGCAATGACGGGAGCCTCTCTGGAAACACCATATATTTT.

The chain is built from TRBV9 and TRBJ2-1, with TRBD2 as a possible D gene (5 bases). This CDR3 spans 16 amino acids. The V end was cut by 0 bases, the J end by 4 bases, with 14 bases between. Germline V lookup: CDR1 SGDLS, CDR2 YYNGEE. The CDR3 DNA sequence: TGTGCCAGCAGCGTAGACTCGGCTAGACTATACAATGAGCAGTTCTTC. Residues: CASSVDSARLYNEQFF.

The CDR3 here is CASSRGVAGGPYADTQYF. The CDR3 coding sequence is TGTGCCAGCAGCCGAGGGGTAGCGGGAGGGCCTTACGCAGATACGCAGTATTTT. J is TRBJ2-3 and V is TRBV7-2; 11 bases match TRBD2. CDR1 is SGHTA, CDR2 FQGNSA, per germline. V was clipped by 5 bases and J by 4 bases; unmatched bases: 14. The CDR3 is 18 residues long.

The genes are TRBV2 and TRBJ1-4; no reliable D call. Deletions cut 7 bases from V and 8 bases from J, with 14 bases between. This CDR3 contains 13 residues. Germline assignment: CDR1 SNHLY and CDR2 FYNNEI. The CDR3 here is CASIEREEEKLFF. DNA of the CDR3: TGTGCCAGCATCGAGAGGGAGGAAGAAAAACTGTTTTTT.

The chain joins TRBV18 to TRBJ2-3; D is possibly TRBD2 (5 bases). Deletions cut 4 bases from V and 5 bases from J, with 13 bases between. The CDR3 extends over 14 amino acids. The germline gives CDR1 KGHSH, CDR2 LQKENI. The CDR3 loop reads CASSQERVLDTQYF. CDR3 DNA sequence: TGTGCCAGCTCACAGGAGAGGGTCTTAGATACGCAGTATTTT.

This clone was observed a few times. The CDR3 DNA reads TGTGCCAGCAGCTGGGAGTTCGATAAAGAGACCCAGTACTTC. Amino acids: CASSWEFDKETQYF. This chain links TRBV5-4 with TRBJ2-5; tentatively, D is TRBD2 (5 bases). V lost 3 bases and J lost 3, with 12 bases in between. The CDR3 spans 14 residues. In germline, CDR1 is SGHNT, CDR2 YYREEE (reference sequence).